This T cell receptor (beta chain) was found in a study of beta chain features in type 1 diabetes (dated by TCRdb to 2017 to 2018). For the study in its entirety: No differences in mean age, gender distribution, total cell number or subset yield were found between patients and healthy donors. Across all samples, 90 million to 130 million sorted cells were examined, and cell number per subset correlated strongly with RNA yield. In the study, recently diagnosed type 1 diabetes patients and matched healthy donors were compared on the TCRB repertoires of their sorted circulating CD4+ T cell subsets. Whereas all 28 donors provided naive and central memory subsets, regulatory and stem cell-like memory subsets were isolated from just 8 patients and roughly 8 healthy donors. What the authors observed across the whole study: HLA sub-analyses involved small numbers of individuals, so any influence of HLA type on TCRB rearrangement remained unresolved. Because cDNA rather than genomic DNA was sequenced, highly expressing activated cells could have been over-represented, although no difference in activation and CD3 levels was found between groups. In all four CD4+ subsets, TCRB CDR3 length was moderately but significantly shorter in type 1 diabetes patients. Naive, central memory and regulatory TCRB repertoires appeared to be more alike among patients than among healthy donors. PCR may preferentially amplify shorter templates, but because patient and control samples were amplified and corrected together, any resulting skew would affect both groups equally. Patients with type 1 diabetes made fewer insertions and deleted more nucleotides at VDJ recombination sites, implying thymic rearrangement abnormalities.

The entire amount of isolated RNA was reverse transcribed using the High Capacity cDNA Reverse Transcription Kit, so the sequenced TCRB transcripts were expressed ones. Deep immunoSEQ sequencing was applied to naive, central memory and regulatory T cell samples, giving an average of about 3.4 million total reads per sample. Sorted cells were lysed in RLT buffer and RNA was extracted with DNase-treated RNeasy Micro or Mini kits, depending on cell number. Each cell subset was processed on its own to prevent cross-contamination, while patient and healthy donor samples were processed together. The immunoSEQ multiplex PCR was used to amplify TCRB sequences from cDNA, yielding 87-bp fragments that span the CDR3 region. The amplicons were sequenced using the Illumina HiSeq platform. Under the source paper's analysis protocol: Synthetic template baselines were used to correct PCR bias computationally, reads within Hamming distance 2 were collapsed together, and singletons that could not be merged were discarded. By aligning reads against IMGT, V, D and J genes, CDR3 length, and insertions or deletions at six rearrangement sites were assigned. Clonotype counts were normalized to sorted cell number within each subset before computing true diversity and Gini coefficients with the tcR R package. Repertoire sharing was quantified using the overlap coefficient calculated on TCRB nucleotide sequences. As a proxy for the pre-selection repertoire, out-of-frame TCRB sequences from naive cells were analyzed. TCRdb re-hosts the immuneACCESS table, in-frame sequences only. Its copies lack some clones; in the studies checked, an unresolved V gene accounts for under half of them, and the cause for the rest is not known. The V and J calls and clone size come from that table; D and trimming were worked out from the DNA. The sample table contains approximately 250,000 clones; only one count was recorded for approximately 16% of them. The ten largest clones add up to 0.07% to 0.095% of the sample.

This clone was detected only once. No cognate antigen has been identified for it. Base qualities are not at hand, and no much larger clone is one base apart. Including cysteine and phenylalanine, the CDR3 has 15 amino acids. Only CDR3 DNA remains: 45 bases, in frame from the first base. Trimming removed 4 bases from V and 0 bases from J, leaving 10 bases between the germline ends. From each donor, a single peripheral blood sample of approximately 0.11 L on average was drawn into heparinised tubes. Naive, central memory, regulatory and stem cell-like memory CD4+ T cells were sorted on a BD FACSAria II using a panel including CD45RO, CCR7, CD25, CD127, CD95 and CD27. Purity was above 95% for every sorted population. Right away, PBMCs were isolated by Lymphoprep density gradient centrifugation and were stained directly, with no culture step. So that batch effects would be minimized, each experiment stained and sorted samples in pairs, pairing one healthy donor with one patient.

The sequenced sample consisted of naive CD4+ T cells from blood. Reading the label with the study, this specimen's cell subset or site is: true naive CD4+ T cells. This sequence uses TRBV23-1 and TRBJ2-1, with no confidently assigned D gene. TRBV23-1 is recorded as an ORF, its role being uncertain. This clonotype originated in a young man with type 1 diabetes. The CDR3 region: CASSPVYSSYNEQFF. The nucleotides are TGCGCCAGCAGTCCAGTCTACTCCTCCTACAATGAGCAGTTCTTC.